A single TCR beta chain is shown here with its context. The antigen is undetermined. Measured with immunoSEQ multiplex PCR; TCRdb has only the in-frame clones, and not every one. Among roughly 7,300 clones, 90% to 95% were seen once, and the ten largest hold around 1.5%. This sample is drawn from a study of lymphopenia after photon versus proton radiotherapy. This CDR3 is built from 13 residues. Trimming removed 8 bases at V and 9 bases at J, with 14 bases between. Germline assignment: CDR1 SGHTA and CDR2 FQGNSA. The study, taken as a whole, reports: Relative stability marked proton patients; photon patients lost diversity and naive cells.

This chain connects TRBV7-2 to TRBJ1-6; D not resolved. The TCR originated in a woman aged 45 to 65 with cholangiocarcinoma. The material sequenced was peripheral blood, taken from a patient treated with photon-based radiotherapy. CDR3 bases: TGTGCCAGCCGTACCGGGGAGGGTTCACCCCTCCACTTT. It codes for CASRTGEGSPLHF. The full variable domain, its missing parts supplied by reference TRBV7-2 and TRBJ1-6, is GAGVSQSPSNKVTEKGKDVELRCDPISGHTALYWYRQSLGQGLEFLIYFQGNSAPDKSGLPSDRFSAERTGGSVSTLTIQRTQQEDSAVYLCASRTGEGSPLHFGNGTRLTVT.